The T cell receptor (beta chain) under discussion was sequenced for a study of T cell responses to AZD1222 COVID-19 vaccine. The CDR3 is made up of 15 amino acids. Germline CDR1 is SEHNR and CDR2 is FQNEAQ (reference sequence). Trimming cost V 1 base and J 5 bases, with 12 bases left between them. Sequencing used immunoSEQ multiplex PCR; TCRdb keeps in-frame clones, though not all of them. The sample holds 95,000 to 100,000 clones, 90% to 95% seen once. The clonotype was recovered from an adult who received the AZD1222 COVID-19 vaccine. The sequencing used peripheral blood, collected 28 days after the second AZD1222 dose. The rearrangement links TRBV7-9 to TRBJ1-5, with TRBD1 as a possible D gene (5 bases). CDR3 sequence (DNA): TGTGCCAGCAGCTTAGGGGGGTCTAAGGATCAGCCCCAGCATTTT. Translating gives CASSLGGSKDQPQHF.